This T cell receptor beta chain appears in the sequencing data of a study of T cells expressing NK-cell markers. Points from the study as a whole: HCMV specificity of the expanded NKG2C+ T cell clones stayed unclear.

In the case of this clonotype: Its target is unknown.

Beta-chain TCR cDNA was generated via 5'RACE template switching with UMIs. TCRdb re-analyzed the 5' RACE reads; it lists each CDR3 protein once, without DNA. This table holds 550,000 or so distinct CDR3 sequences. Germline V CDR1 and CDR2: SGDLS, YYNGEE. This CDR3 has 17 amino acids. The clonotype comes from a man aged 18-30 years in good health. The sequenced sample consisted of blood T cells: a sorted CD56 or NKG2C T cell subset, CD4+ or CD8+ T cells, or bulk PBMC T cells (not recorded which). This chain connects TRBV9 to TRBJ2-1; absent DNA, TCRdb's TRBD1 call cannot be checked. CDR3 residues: CASSEHKGDSAINEQFF. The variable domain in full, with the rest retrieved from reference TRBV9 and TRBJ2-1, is DSGVTQTPKHLITATGQRVTLRCSPRSGDLSVYWYQQSLDQGLQFLIQYYNGEERAKGNILERFSAQQFPDLHSELNLSSLELGDSALYFCASSEHKGDSAINEQFFGPGTRLTVL.